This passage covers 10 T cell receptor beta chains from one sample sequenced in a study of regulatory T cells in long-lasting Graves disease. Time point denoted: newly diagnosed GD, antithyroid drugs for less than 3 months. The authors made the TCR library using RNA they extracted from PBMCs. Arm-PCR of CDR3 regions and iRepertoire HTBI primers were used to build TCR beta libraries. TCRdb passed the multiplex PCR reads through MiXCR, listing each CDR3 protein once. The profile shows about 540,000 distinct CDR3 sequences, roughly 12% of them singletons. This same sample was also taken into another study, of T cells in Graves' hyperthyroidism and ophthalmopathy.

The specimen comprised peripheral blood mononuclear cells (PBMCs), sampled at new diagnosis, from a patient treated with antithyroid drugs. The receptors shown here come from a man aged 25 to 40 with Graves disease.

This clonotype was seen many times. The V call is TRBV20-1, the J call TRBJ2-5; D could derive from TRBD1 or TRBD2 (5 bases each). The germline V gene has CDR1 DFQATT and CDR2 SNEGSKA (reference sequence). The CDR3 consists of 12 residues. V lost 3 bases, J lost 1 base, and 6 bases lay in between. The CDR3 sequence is CSARGTQETQYF. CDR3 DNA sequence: TGCAGTGCTAGGGGGACCCAAGAGACCCAGTACTTC.

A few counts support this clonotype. Here the CDR3 DNA reads TGTGCCTGGAGGGTGAATTCCTACGAGCAGTACTTC. It codes for CAWRVNSYEQYF. The chain uses TRBV30 and TRBJ2-7; D unclear. CDR3 size: 12 residues. Trimming shortened V by 3 bases and J by 1 base, and 7 bases separated the two germline ends. Germline values: CDR1 GTSNPN, CDR2 SVGIG (reference sequence).

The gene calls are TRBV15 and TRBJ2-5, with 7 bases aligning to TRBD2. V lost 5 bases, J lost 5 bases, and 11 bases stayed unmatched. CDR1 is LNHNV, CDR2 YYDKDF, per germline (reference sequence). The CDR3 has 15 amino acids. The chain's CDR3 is CATSESGVRSETQYF. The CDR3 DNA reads TGTGCCACCAGCGAAAGCGGGGTCCGGTCTGAGACCCAGTACTTC.

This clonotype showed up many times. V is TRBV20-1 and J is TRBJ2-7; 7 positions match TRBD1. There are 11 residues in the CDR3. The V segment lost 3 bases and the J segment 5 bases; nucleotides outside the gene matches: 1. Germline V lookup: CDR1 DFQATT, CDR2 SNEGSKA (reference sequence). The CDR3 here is CSASTGDEQYF. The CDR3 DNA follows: TGCAGTGCTAGTACAGGGGACGAGCAGTACTTC.

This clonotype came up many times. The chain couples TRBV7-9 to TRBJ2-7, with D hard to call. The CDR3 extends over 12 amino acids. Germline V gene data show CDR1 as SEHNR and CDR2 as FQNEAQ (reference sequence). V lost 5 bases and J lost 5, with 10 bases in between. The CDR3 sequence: CASSRVGDEQYF. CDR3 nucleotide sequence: TGTGCCAGCAGCAGAGTCGGTGACGAGCAGTACTTC.

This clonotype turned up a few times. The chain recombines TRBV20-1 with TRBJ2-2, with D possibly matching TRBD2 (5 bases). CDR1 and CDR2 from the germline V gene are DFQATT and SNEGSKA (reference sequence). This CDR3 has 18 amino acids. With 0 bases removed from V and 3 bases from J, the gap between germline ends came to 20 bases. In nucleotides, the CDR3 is TGCAGTGCTAGAGATCCCCAGAGAAGCGGCTCGCACACCGGGGAGCTGTTTTTT. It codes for CSARDPQRSGSHTGELFF.

The CDR3 spells CASRGGFEQYF. In nucleotides, the CDR3 is TGTGCCAGCAGGGGGGGCTTCGAGCAGTACTTC. The chain combines TRBV12-3 or TRBV12-4 with TRBJ2-7; D tentatively reads TRBD1 or TRBD2 (6 bases each). V lost 6 bases and J lost 6, with 9 bases in between. The length of the CDR3 is 11 residues.

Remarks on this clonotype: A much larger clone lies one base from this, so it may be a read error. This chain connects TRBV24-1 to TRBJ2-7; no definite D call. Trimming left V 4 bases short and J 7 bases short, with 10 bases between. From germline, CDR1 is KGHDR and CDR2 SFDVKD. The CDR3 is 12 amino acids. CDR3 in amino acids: CATSEGYNEQYF. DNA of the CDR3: TGTGCCACCAGTGAAGGTTATAATGAGCAGTACTTC.

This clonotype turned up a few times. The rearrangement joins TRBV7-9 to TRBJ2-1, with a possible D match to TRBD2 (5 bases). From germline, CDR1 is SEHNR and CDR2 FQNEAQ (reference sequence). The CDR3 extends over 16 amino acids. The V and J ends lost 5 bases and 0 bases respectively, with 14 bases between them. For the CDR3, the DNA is TGTGCCAGCAGCCCCCCAAGGAGGAGCTCCTACAATGAGCAGTTCTTC. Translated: CASSPPRRSSYNEQFF.

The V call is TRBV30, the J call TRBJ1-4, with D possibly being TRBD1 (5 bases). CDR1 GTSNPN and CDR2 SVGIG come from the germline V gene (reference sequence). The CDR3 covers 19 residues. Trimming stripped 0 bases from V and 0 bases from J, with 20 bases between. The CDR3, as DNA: TGTGCCTGGAGTGTACATGTCGGGACCTTACCTCCAACTAATGAAAAACTGTTTTTT. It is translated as CAWSVHVGTLPPTNEKLFF.